The present entry profiles one TCR beta chain with its context. This sample was included in a study of cytomegalovirus exposure and HLA in healthy donors. PCR used 60 Vbeta primers and 13 Jbeta primers. The data were produced by immunoSEQ multiplex PCR, yet TCRdb's version contains in-frame clones alone and is incomplete. The data hold some 130,000 clones, with approximately 70% observed a single time. Sequenced sample: PBMCs. This TCR derives from a woman aged 55-69 years in good health and CMV-seropositive.

This chain's CDR3 is CASSFSSSNYGYTF. The CDR3 nucleotides read TGTGCCAGCAGTTTTAGTAGCTCTAACTATGGCTACACCTTC. The V and J genes are TRBV28 and TRBJ1-2; unclear D gene. V shed 3 bases and J shed 0 bases, with 8 bases lying between them. The CDR3 is 14 residues long. In germline, CDR1 is MDHEN, CDR2 SYDVKM.